This is a list of T cell receptor beta chains from one sample in a study of T cells in Graves' hyperthyroidism and ophthalmopathy. TCRdb called the multiplex PCR reads again in MiXCR, with one record for every CDR3 protein. The sample records nearly 600,000 distinct CDR3 sequences, 12% to 15% being singletons. Sequenced material: blood. The source of these receptors is a woman under 30 with Graves' ophthalmopathy. CDR3s include the opening cysteine and the closing phenylalanine or tryptophan. The D gene is left open where the match is weak. The size of a clone is reported for some rows only, either as once, few or many, or as a class for expanded clones.

d_call j_call v_call clone_size cdr3_aa cdr3_nt
. TRBJ2-7 TRBV30 many CAWSPTSGESSYEQYF TGTGCCTGGAGTCCAACCTCGGGGGAGTCTTCCTACGAGCAGTACTTC
TRBD2 TRBJ2-5 TRBV6-1 many CASSSPSGRMGAETQYF TGTGCCAGCAGTTCGCCTAGCGGGAGGATGGGGGCGGAGACCCAGTACTTC
. TRBJ2-2 TRBV27 few CASSYLATYTGELFF TGTGCCAGCAGTTACCTAGCGACCTACACCGGGGAGCTGTTTTTT
. TRBJ2-3 TRBV12-3/TRBV12-4 many CASNSGSTDTQYF TGTGCCAGCAATAGCGGAAGCACAGATACGCAGTATTTT
TRBD2 TRBJ2-7 TRBV20-1 few CSASPGLAGAYEQYF TGCAGTGCTAGCCCCGGACTAGCGGGGGCCTACGAGCAGTACTTC
. TRBJ2-7 TRBV9 . CASSVDPGLSSYEQYF TGTGCCAGCAGCGTAGATCCCGGACTTAGCTCCTACGAGCAGTACTTC
TRBD2 TRBJ2-1 TRBV6-5 few CASHLLAGATNEQFF TGTGCCAGCCACTTACTAGCGGGAGCGACCAATGAGCAGTTCTTC
. TRBJ1-2 TRBV19 few CASSIAEGADYGYTF TGTGCCAGTAGTATCGCCGAGGGCGCGGACTATGGCTACACCTTC
TRBD2 TRBJ2-7 TRBV20-1 few CSASRTSGTTRSGEQYF TGCAGTGCTTCCCGGACTAGCGGGACCACACGGTCGGGAGAGCAGTACTTC
. TRBJ2-7 TRBV20-1 . CSASAGARGPYEQYF TGCAGTGCTAGTGCGGGGGCCCGAGGCCCCTACGAGCAGTACTTC
TRBD2 TRBJ2-7 TRBV10-3 . CAISGGTSGSIHEQYF TGTGCCATCAGTGGGGGGACTAGCGGGAGTATCCACGAGCAGTACTTC
TRBD2 TRBJ2-7 TRBV27 many CASALAGDFGEQYF TGTGCCAGCGCCCTAGCGGGAGACTTTGGAGAGCAGTACTTC
TRBD2 TRBJ2-1 TRBV6-2/TRBV6-3 many CASSYSLTSGMWYNEQFF TGTGCCAGCAGTTACTCCCTCACTAGCGGGATGTGGTACAATGAGCAGTTCTTC